These T cell receptor beta chains were read from a single sample in a study of shared clonotypes between healthy human individuals. Here immunoSEQ multiplex PCR was the method, and the copy in TCRdb shows in-frame clones only, minus some. The sample has more than 900,000 clones; approximately 80% are singletons. The sequencing input was memory CD4+ T cells from PBMCs. Source of these receptors: a man younger than 35 in good health. Some clones in this sample may be carry-over from other donors' samples. The CDR3 runs from the conserved cysteine through the conserved F or W. D genes are given only for firm matches. Not every row has a clone size; where given, it reads once, few, many or a size class.

V	size	D	J	CDR3	DNA
TRBV28	many	NA	TRBJ2-7	CASTQLRSYEQYF	TGTGCCAGCACCCAACTACGCTCCTACGAGCAGTACTTC
TRBV10-2	NA	TRBD2	TRBJ2-1	CASSPEREGGNEQFF	TGCGCCAGCAGTCCCGAGCGGGAGGGGGGCAATGAGCAGTTCTTC
TRBV5-1	NA	TRBD2	TRBJ2-1	CASSLPAGVGNEQFF	TGCGCCAGCAGCTTACCAGCGGGAGTAGGCAATGAGCAGTTCTTC
TRBV13	NA	NA	TRBJ1-3	CASPIPGRNGNTIYF	TGTGCCAGTCCGATTCCAGGGAGGAATGGAAACACCATATATTTT
TRBV4-2	NA	NA	TRBJ2-3	CASSQGSLAWQYF	TGTGCCAGCAGCCAAGGTAGTCTAGCCTGGCAGTATTTT
TRBV11-1	NA	TRBD1	TRBJ2-4	CASSRDRRDIQYF	TGTGCCAGCAGCCGGGACAGGAGGGACATTCAGTACTTC
TRBV15	NA	NA	TRBJ1-5	CATSRVQGLGNQPQHF	TGTGCCACCAGCAGAGTGCAGGGTTTGGGCAATCAGCCCCAGCATTTT
TRBV18	NA	NA	TRBJ2-7	CASSPPAKAVHEQYF	TGTGCCAGCTCACCACCCGCAAAAGCGGTACACGAGCAGTACTTC
TRBV27	NA	TRBD2	TRBJ2-7	CASRSFLAGVRGQYF	TGTGCCAGCAGGAGTTTTCTAGCGGGAGTCCGGGGGCAGTACTTC
TRBV6-1	NA	NA	TRBJ1-2	CASSEVIYGYTF	TGTGCCAGCAGTGAAGTGATCTATGGCTACACCTTC
TRBV18	once	NA	TRBJ1-1	CASSPRDNRIGTEAFF	TGTGCCAGCTCACCACGGGACAACAGAATTGGCACTGAAGCTTTCTTT
TRBV6-6	once	TRBD1	TRBJ1-4	CASSFGTGDNEKLFF	TGTGCCAGCAGTTTCGGGACAGGGGATAATGAAAAACTGTTTTTT
TRBV30	NA	NA	TRBJ2-3	CAWTDPGGVGPDTQYF	TGTGCCTGGACCGACCCCGGGGGTGTTGGGCCAGATACGCAGTATTTT
TRBV2	NA	NA	TRBJ2-7	CASSLGSGEQYF	TGTGCCAGTAGCTTGGGGAGCGGGGAGCAGTACTTC
TRBV11-1	NA	NA	TRBJ2-2	CASSLFGRNTGELFF	TGTGCCAGCAGCTTGTTTGGGCGGAACACCGGGGAGCTGTTTTTT
TRBV19	NA	TRBD2	TRBJ2-7	CASSIVPSGSFAYEQYF	TGTGCCAGTAGTATTGTACCTAGCGGGAGTTTCGCCTACGAGCAGTACTTC
TRBV5-4	NA	NA	TRBJ1-3	CASSKDRNTIYF	TGTGCCAGCAGCAAGGACAGAAACACCATATATTTT
TRBV2	few	NA	TRBJ1-5	CASSAQQLNQPQHF	TGTGCCAGCAGTGCGCAGCAGCTCAATCAGCCCCAGCATTTT
TRBV20-1	NA	NA	TRBJ1-1	CSAKSNTEAFF	TGCAGTGCTAAGAGCAACACTGAAGCTTTCTTT
TRBV7-9	NA	NA	TRBJ1-4	CASSPRGGTNEKLFF	TGTGCCAGCAGCCCACGTGGGGGAACTAATGAAAAACTGTTTTTT
TRBV9	NA	NA	TRBJ2-1	CASSVGTVTDNEQFF	TGTGCCAGCAGCGTAGGGACAGTTACCGACAATGAGCAGTTCTTC
TRBV7-2	once	NA	TRBJ1-5	CASSPLDSAGQPQHF	TGTGCCAGCAGCCCCCTGGACAGTGCGGGACAGCCCCAGCATTTT
TRBV7-8	NA	NA	TRBJ2-2	CASSFGTDTGELFF	TGTGCCAGCAGCTTCGGGACGGACACCGGGGAGCTGTTTTTT
TRBV30	once	NA	TRBJ1-5	CAYRTGNQPQHF	TGTGCCTACCGGACAGGCAATCAGCCCCAGCATTTT